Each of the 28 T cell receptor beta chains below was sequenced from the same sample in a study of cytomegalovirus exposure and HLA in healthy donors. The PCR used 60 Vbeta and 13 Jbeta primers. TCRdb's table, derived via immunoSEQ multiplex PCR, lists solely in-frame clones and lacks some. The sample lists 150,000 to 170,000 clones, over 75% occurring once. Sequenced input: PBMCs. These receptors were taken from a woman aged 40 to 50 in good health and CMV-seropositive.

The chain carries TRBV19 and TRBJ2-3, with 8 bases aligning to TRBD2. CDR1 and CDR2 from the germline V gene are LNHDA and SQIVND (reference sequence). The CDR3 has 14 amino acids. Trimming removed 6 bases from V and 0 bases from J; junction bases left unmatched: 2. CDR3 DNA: TGTGCCAGTAGATCTAGCGGGAGCACAGATACGCAGTATTTT. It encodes CASRSSGSTDTQYF. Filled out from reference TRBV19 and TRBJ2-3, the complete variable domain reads DGGITQSPKYLFRKEGQNVTLSCEQNLNHDAMYWYRQDPGQGLRLIYYSQIVNDFQKGDIAEGYSVSREKKESFPLTVTSAQKNPTAFYLCASRSSGSTDTQYFGPGTRLTVL.

The CDR3 sequence: CASSTRTGRGYTF. In nucleotides, the CDR3 is TGTGCCAGTAGTACCCGGACAGGGAGAGGCTACACCTTC. The chain combines TRBV19 with TRBJ1-2; 8 bases align to TRBD1. Germline CDR1 LNHDA, CDR2 SQIVND (reference sequence). The V gene end was trimmed by 4 bases and the J gene end by 8 bases; junction bases not matched to a gene: 6. This CDR3 has 13 amino acids.

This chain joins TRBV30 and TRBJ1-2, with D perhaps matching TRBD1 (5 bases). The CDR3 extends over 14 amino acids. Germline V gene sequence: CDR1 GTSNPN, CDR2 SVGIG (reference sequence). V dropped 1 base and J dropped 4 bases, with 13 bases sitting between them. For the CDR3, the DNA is TGTGCCTGGAGTGAGGTGGGGGGATCCTATGGCTACACCTTC. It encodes CAWSEVGGSYGYTF. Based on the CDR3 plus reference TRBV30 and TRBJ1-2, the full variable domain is SQTIHQWPATLVQPVGSPLSLECTVEGTSNPNLYWYRQAAGRGLQLLFYSVGIGQISSEVPQNLSASRPQDRQFILSSKKLLLSDSGFYLCAWSEVGGSYGYTFGSGTRLTVV.

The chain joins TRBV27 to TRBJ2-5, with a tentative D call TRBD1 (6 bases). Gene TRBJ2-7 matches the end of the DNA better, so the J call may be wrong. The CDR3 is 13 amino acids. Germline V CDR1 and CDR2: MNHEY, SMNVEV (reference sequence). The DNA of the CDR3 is TGTGCCAGCAGTTTAGGGGGCCTCTACGAGCAGTACTTC. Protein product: CASSLGGLYEQYF.

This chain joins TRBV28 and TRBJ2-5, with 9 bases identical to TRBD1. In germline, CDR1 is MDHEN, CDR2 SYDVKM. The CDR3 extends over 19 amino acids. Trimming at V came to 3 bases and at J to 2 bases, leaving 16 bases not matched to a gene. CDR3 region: CASSLGYLDRGLLQETQYF. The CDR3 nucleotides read TGTGCCAGCAGTTTGGGGTACCTGGACAGGGGCTTACTACAAGAGACCCAGTACTTC.

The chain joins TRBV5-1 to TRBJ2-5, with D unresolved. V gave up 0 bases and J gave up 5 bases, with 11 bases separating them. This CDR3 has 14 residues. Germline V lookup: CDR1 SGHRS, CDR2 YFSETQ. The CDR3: CASSLGISSETQYF. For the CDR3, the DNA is TGCGCCAGCAGCTTGGGGATTAGCTCGGAGACCCAGTACTTC. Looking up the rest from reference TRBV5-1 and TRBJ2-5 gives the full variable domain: KAGVTQTPRYLIKTRGQQVTLSCSPISGHRSVSWYQQTPGQGLQFLFEYFSETQRNKGNFPGRFSGRQFSNSRSEMNVSTLELGDSALYLCASSLGISSETQYFGPGTRLLVL.

CDR3: CASSFSPSTGNQPQHF. The DNA of the CDR3 is TGTGCCAGCAGTTTCTCCCCGTCGACAGGTAATCAGCCCCAGCATTTT. This chain uses TRBV28 with TRBJ1-5, with D maybe TRBD1 (6 bases). Trimming pared 3 bases from V and 4 bases from J, leaving 16 bases between. CDR3 size: 16 residues. CDR1 is MDHEN and CDR2 is SYDVKM in the germline V gene.

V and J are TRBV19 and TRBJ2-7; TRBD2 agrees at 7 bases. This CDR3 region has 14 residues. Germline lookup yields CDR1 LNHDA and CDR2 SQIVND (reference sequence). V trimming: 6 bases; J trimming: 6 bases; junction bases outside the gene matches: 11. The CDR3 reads CASRSSGTSGEQYF. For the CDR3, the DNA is TGTGCCAGTAGATCTAGCGGCACTTCGGGCGAGCAGTACTTC.

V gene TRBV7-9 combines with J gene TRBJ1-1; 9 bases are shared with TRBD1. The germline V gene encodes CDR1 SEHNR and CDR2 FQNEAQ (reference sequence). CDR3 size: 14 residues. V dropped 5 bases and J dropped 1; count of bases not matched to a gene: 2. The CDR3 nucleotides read TGTGCCAGCAGCGGGACAGGGTGGAACACTGAAGCTTTCTTT. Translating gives CASSGTGWNTEAFF.

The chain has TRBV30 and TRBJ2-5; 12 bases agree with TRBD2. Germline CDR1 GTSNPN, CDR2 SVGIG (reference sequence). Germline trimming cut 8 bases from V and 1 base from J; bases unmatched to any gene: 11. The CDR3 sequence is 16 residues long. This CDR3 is CAGNPGLAGPQETQYF. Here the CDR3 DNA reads TGTGCCGGCAATCCGGGACTAGCGGGCCCCCAAGAGACCCAGTACTTC. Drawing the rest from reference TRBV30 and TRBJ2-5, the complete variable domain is SQTIHQWPATLVQPVGSPLSLECTVEGTSNPNLYWYRQAAGRGLQLLFYSVGIGQISSEVPQNLSASRPQDRQFILSSKKLLLSDSGFYLCAGNPGLAGPQETQYFGPGTRLLVL.

As DNA, the CDR3 is TGTGCCTGTCCGGGCAGCGGAAGCTCCTACGAGCAGTACTTC. It specifies CACPGSGSSYEQYF. This chain connects TRBV30 to TRBJ2-7; the D gene is possibly TRBD2 (5 bases). CDR3 length: 14 residues. In germline, CDR1 is GTSNPN, CDR2 SVGIG (reference sequence). Between the trimmed V and J ends, which lost 6 bases and 0 bases, there was a span of 15 bases.

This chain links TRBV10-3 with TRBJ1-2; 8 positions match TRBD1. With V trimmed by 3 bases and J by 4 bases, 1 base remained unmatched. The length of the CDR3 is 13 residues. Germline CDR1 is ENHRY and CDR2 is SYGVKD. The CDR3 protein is CAISDDRGYGYTF. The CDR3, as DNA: TGTGCCATCAGTGACGACAGGGGCTATGGCTACACCTTC.

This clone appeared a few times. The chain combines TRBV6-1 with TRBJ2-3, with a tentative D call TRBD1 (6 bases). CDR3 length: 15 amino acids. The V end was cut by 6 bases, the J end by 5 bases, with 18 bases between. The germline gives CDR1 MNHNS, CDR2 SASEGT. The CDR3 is CASRTQTGFGDTQYF. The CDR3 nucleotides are TGTGCCAGCAGGACTCAGACAGGTTTCGGAGATACGCAGTATTTT.

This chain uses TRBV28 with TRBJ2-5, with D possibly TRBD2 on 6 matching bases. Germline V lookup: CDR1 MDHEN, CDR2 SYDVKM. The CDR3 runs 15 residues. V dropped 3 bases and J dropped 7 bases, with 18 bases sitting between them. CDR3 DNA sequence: TGTGCCAGCAGTTTGGGGGGAATCGCCCCTGGGACCCAGTACTTC. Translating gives CASSLGGIAPGTQYF.

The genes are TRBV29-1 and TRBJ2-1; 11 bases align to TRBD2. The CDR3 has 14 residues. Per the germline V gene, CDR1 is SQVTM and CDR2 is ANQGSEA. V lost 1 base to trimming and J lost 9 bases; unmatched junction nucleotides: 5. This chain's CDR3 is CSVEVSGRGIEQFF. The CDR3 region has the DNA TGCAGCGTTGAAGTTAGCGGGAGGGGAATTGAGCAGTTCTTC.

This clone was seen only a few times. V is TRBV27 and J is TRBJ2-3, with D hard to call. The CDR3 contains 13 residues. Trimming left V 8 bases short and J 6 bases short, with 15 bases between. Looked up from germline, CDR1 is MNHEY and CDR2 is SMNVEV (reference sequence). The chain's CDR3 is CASASNPRDTQYF. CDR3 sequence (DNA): TGTGCCAGCGCGAGCAATCCACGGGATACGCAGTATTTT.

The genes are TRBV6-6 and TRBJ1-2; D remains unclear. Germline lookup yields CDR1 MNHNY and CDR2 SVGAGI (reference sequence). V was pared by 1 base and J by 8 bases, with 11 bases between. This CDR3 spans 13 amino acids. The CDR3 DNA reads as TGTGCCAGCAGTTACTTGCACGGGGAAGGCTACACCTTC. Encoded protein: CASSYLHGEGYTF.

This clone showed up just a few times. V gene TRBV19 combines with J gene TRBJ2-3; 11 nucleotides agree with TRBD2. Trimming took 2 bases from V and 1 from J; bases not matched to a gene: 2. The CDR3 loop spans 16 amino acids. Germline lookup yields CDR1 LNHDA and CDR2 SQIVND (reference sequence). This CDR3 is CASSISLAGGTDTQYF. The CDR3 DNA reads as TGTGCCAGTAGTATATCACTAGCGGGAGGCACAGATACGCAGTATTTT.

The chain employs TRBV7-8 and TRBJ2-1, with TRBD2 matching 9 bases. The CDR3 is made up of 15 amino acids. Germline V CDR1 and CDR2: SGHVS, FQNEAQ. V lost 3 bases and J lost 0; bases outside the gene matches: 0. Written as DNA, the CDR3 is TGTGCCAGCAGCTTTAGCGGGAGCTCCTACAATGAGCAGTTCTTC. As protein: CASSFSGSSYNEQFF. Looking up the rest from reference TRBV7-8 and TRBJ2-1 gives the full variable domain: GAGVSQSPRYKVAKRGQDVALRCDPISGHVSLFWYQQALGQGPEFLTYFQNEAQLDKSGLPSDRFFAERPEGSVSTLKIQRTQQEDSAVYLCASSFSGSSYNEQFFGPGTRLTVL.

The CDR3 protein is CASSVERGTSGVTSQETQYF. In DNA, the CDR3 is TGTGCCAGCAGCGTAGAGAGGGGGACTAGCGGCGTCACTTCCCAAGAGACCCAGTACTTC. The chain links TRBV9 to TRBJ2-5; 11 positions agree with TRBD2. This CDR3 has 20 residues. Unmatched junction bases numbered 14, after V lost 0 bases and J lost 1 base. The germline V gene has CDR1 SGDLS and CDR2 YYNGEE.

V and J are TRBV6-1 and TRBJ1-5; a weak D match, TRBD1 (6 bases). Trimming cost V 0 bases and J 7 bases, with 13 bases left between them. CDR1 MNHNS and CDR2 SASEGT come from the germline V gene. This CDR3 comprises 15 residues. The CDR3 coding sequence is TGTGCCAGCAGTGAAGCGCAGGGGATTGGACAGCCCCAGCATTTT. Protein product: CASSEAQGIGQPQHF.

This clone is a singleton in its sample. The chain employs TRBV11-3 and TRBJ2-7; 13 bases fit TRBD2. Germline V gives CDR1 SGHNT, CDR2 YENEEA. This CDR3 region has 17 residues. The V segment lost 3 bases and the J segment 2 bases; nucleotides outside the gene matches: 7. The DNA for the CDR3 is TGTGCCAGCAGCTTCGTCGGACTAGCGGGGGTAACCTACGAGCAGTACTTC. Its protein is CASSFVGLAGVTYEQYF. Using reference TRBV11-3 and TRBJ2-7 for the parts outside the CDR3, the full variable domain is EAGVVQSPRYKIIEKKQPVAFWCNPISGHNTLYWYLQNLGQGPELLIRYENEEAVDDSQLPKDRFSAERLKGVDSTLKIQPAELGDSAVYLCASSFVGLAGVTYEQYFGPGTRLTVT.

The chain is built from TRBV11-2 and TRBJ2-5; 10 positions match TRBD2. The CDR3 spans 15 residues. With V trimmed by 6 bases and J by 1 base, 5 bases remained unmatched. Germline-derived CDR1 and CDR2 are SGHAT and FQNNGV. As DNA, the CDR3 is TGTGCCAGCAGTCGGACTAGCGGAACCCAAGAGACCCAGTACTTC. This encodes CASSRTSGTQETQYF.

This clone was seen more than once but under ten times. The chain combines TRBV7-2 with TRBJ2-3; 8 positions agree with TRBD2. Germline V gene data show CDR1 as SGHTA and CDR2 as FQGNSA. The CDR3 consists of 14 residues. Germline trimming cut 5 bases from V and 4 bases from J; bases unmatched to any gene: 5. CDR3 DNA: TGTGCCAGCAGCCCAGGACTAGCATCAGATACGCAGTATTTT. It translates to CASSPGLASDTQYF. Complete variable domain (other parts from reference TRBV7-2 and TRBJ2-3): GAGVSQSPSNKVTEKGKDVELRCDPISGHTALYWYRQSLGQGLEFLIYFQGNSAPDKSGLPSDRFSAERTGGSVSTLTIQRTQQEDSAVYLCASSPGLASDTQYFGPGTRLTVL.

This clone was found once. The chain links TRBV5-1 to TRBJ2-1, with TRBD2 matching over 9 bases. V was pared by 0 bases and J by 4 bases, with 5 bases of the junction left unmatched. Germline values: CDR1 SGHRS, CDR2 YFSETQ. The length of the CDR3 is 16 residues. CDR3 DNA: TGCGCCAGCAGCTTGGGCTCGAGCGGGGGGTACAATGAGCAGTTCTTC. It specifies CASSLGSSGGYNEQFF.

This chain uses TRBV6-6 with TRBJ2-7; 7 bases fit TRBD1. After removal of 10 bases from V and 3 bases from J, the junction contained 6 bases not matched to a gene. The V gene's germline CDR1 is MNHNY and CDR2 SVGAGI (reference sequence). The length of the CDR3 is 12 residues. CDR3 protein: CATGQRSYEQYF. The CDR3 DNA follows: TGTGCCACGGGACAGCGAAGCTACGAGCAGTACTTC.

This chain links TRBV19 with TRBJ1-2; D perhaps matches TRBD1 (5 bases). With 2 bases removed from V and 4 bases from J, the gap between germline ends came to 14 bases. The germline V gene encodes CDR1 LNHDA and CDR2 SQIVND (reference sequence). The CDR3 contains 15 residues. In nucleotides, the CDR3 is TGTGCCAGTAGTATAAAGGGGCCAAACGTCTATGGCTACACCTTC. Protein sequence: CASSIKGPNVYGYTF.

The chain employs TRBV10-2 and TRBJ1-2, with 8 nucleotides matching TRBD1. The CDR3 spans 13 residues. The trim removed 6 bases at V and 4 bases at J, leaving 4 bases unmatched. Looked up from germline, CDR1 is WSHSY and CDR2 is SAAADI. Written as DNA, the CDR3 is TGCGCCAGCAGGGGGACAGGAAGCTATGGCTACACCTTC. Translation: CASRGTGSYGYTF.